This TCR beta chain was sequenced during a study of OX40 agonist ivuxolimab in advanced cancers. In the study overall: Earlier treatment with anti-PD-1, anti-PD-L1 or anti-CTLA-4 was permitted, and approximately 38% had received some.

There are 16 residues in the CDR3. V was trimmed by 1 base and J by 0 bases, leaving 10 bases between them. The germline V gene has CDR1 SGHVS and CDR2 FQNEAQ. Assay: immunoSEQ multiplex PCR; the TCRdb copy retains only in-frame clones and omits some. The table has tens of thousands of clones, around nine tenths seen once. The sample here was CD4+ or CD8+ T cells sorted from blood, taken in a trial of the OX40 agonist ivuxolimab. This receptor was taken from an adult with an advanced solid tumor such as melanoma, head and neck, liver or kidney cancer. The V call is TRBV7-8, the J call TRBJ1-3; no clear D. In DNA, the CDR3 is TGTGCCAGCAGCTTAGGCGGCGTGGGCTCTGGAAACACCATATATTTT. Its translation is CASSLGGVGSGNTIYF.